These 32 T cell receptor beta chains were all obtained from the same sample, sequenced in a study of blood T cell repertoires in COVID-19. Measured with immunoSEQ multiplex PCR; TCRdb has only the in-frame clones, and not every one. The repertoire holds about 180,000 clones, with roughly 88% as singletons. The sample was peripheral blood. The receptors were gathered from a woman in her twenties or thirties with acute or convalescent COVID-19.

The gene calls are TRBV19 and TRBJ1-5; 8 bases agree with TRBD1. The CDR3 has 18 amino acids. Germline V gene lookup returns CDR1 LNHDA and CDR2 SQIVND (reference sequence). J gave up 6 bases and V 4 bases, and 17 bases lay outside the gene matches. The CDR3 spells CASSTPGTGLVGSQPQHF. The CDR3 DNA reads TGTGCCAGTAGTACCCCCGGGACAGGCTTAGTAGGCAGTCAGCCCCAGCATTTT. Drawing the rest from reference TRBV19 and TRBJ1-5, the complete variable domain is DGGITQSPKYLFRKEGQNVTLSCEQNLNHDAMYWYRQDPGQGLRLIYYSQIVNDFQKGDIAEGYSVSREKKESFPLTVTSAQKNPTAFYLCASSTPGTGLVGSQPQHFGDGTRLSIL.

This clone was recorded once. The chain links TRBV27 to TRBJ2-2, with a tentative D call TRBD1 (5 bases). This CDR3 is built from 15 residues. Trimming stripped 3 bases from V and 6 bases from J, with 14 bases between. CDR1 MNHEY and CDR2 SMNVEV come from the germline V gene (reference sequence). DNA for the CDR3: TGTGCCAGCAGTTTGGCTGTTTTGGGGCCCGGGGAGCTGTTTTTT. This sequence encodes CASSLAVLGPGELFF.

The chain combines TRBV29-1 with TRBJ2-7, with 8 nucleotides matching TRBD2. V was clipped by 8 bases and J by 1 base; unmatched bases: 7. Germline CDR1 is SQVTM and CDR2 is ANQGSEA. The CDR3 runs 13 residues. Here the CDR3 reads CSTLSGSSYEQYF. In DNA form, the CDR3 reads TGCAGCACCCTGAGCGGGAGTTCCTACGAGCAGTACTTC.

The chain employs TRBV5-1 and TRBJ2-5; 9 bases map to TRBD2. The CDR3 is made up of 17 amino acids. Germline V gene sequence: CDR1 SGHRS, CDR2 YFSETQ. V lost 0 bases to trimming and J lost 5 bases; unmatched junction nucleotides: 11. The CDR3 DNA reads as TGCGCCAGCAGCTTGGGGAGCTCTAGCGGGATGTACGAGACCCAGTACTTC. The encoded protein is CASSLGSSSGMYETQYF.

Points on this clone: Other nucleotide sequences from this sample produce the same CDR3. The V and J genes are TRBV28 and TRBJ2-7, with D perhaps matching TRBD1 (6 bases). This CDR3 is 13 amino acids long. V lost 5 bases and J 1 base, leaving 9 bases between the germline ends. Germline V gene data show CDR1 as MDHEN and CDR2 as SYDVKM. The CDR3 sequence is CASSPGQSYEQYF. CDR3 coding DNA: TGTGCCAGCAGTCCGGGACAATCCTACGAGCAGTACTTC.

The chain uses TRBV29-1 and TRBJ2-2; TRBD2 aligns across 7 bases. The V segment lost 4 bases and the J segment 5 bases; nucleotides outside the gene matches: 7. This CDR3 spans 14 amino acids. Germline CDR1 SQVTM, CDR2 ANQGSEA. This CDR3 is CSVGTLAGTGELFF. CDR3 DNA sequence: TGCAGCGTTGGAACTTTAGCGGGTACCGGGGAGCTGTTTTTT.

CDR3 in amino acids: CASSQDGEKLFF. In DNA, the CDR3 is TGCGCCAGCAGCCAAGACGGTGAAAAACTGTTTTTT. This chain uses TRBV4-1 with TRBJ1-4; no definite D call. V lost 0 bases and J 7 bases, leaving 3 bases between the germline ends. The CDR3 spans 12 residues. Germline V lookup: CDR1 MGHRA, CDR2 YSYEKL.

The count of this clone is one. V is TRBV10-1 and J is TRBJ1-6, with a weak D call TRBD1 (6 bases). Trimming removed 2 bases from V and 9 bases from J, with 17 bases in between. The germline V gene encodes CDR1 WNHNN and CDR2 SYGVQD (reference sequence). The CDR3 loop spans 16 amino acids. DNA for the CDR3: TGCGCCAGCAGTGAGGGGTCCGGGACACATCTTTCACCCCTCCACTTT. Translated: CASSEGSGTHLSPLHF.

The chain combines TRBV10-1 with TRBJ1-2; D is uncertain. CDR1 is WNHNN and CDR2 is SYGVQD in the germline V gene (reference sequence). The CDR3 consists of 16 residues. V lost 1 base, J lost 4 bases, and 16 bases lay in between. This chain's CDR3 is CASSEWSLLNSYGYTF. CDR3 in DNA: TGCGCCAGCAGTGAGTGGTCCTTACTTAATAGCTATGGCTACACCTTC.

V gene TRBV12-1 combines with J gene TRBJ2-7; the table gives TRBD2 as D, unverified against the DNA. TRBV12-1 is a listed pseudogene. The CDR3 covers 12 residues. The chain's CDR3 is CASSSPSSEQYF. The DNA of the CDR3 is TGTGCCAGCAGCTCTCCGAGTTCCGAGCAGTACTTC.

V gene TRBV3-1 (or the pseudogene TRBV3-2) combines with J gene TRBJ2-3; 7 bases line up with TRBD2. The CDR3 consists of 15 residues. V shed 0 bases, J shed 2 bases, and the junction held 2 bases outside the gene matches. The germline CDR1 and CDR2 sequences are LGHDT and YNNKEL (reference sequence). The CDR3, as DNA: TGTGCCAGCAGCCAAGATAGGGACTACACAGATACGCAGTATTTT. This encodes CASSQDRDYTDTQYF.

The rearrangement uses TRBV5-1 and TRBJ2-5, with 10 bases matching TRBD1. This CDR3 has 15 residues. Germline values: CDR1 SGHRS, CDR2 YFSETQ. The ends lost 3 bases at V and 0 bases at J; junction bases unmatched: 2. The CDR3 here is CASSSGQGNQETQYF. For the CDR3, the DNA is TGCGCCAGCAGCTCGGGACAGGGGAACCAAGAGACCCAGTACTTC.

The chain recombines TRBV29-1 with TRBJ2-1; D gene unclear. The V gene's germline CDR1 is SQVTM and CDR2 ANQGSEA. There are 13 residues in the CDR3. V was clipped by 2 bases and J by 7 bases, with 12 bases between them. The DNA of the CDR3 is TGCAGCGTTGAAATAGATATTGAGAATGAGCAGTTCTTC. Its protein product is CSVEIDIENEQFF.

This clone was seen once. CDR3 nucleotides: TGCGCCAGCAGCTTGGTCAACGGGGGCTCCTACGAGCAGTACTTC. This encodes CASSLVNGGSYEQYF. The chain combines TRBV5-1 with TRBJ2-7; a weak D match, TRBD2 (6 bases). CDR1 is SGHRS, CDR2 YFSETQ, per germline. Trimming removed 0 bases from V and 0 bases from J, with 10 bases in between. This CDR3 contains 15 residues. The whole variable domain, filled in from reference TRBV5-1 and TRBJ2-7, reads KAGVTQTPRYLIKTRGQQVTLSCSPISGHRSVSWYQQTPGQGLQFLFEYFSETQRNKGNFPGRFSGRQFSNSRSEMNVSTLELGDSALYLCASSLVNGGSYEQYFGPGTRLTVT.

This clone was recorded once. The genes are TRBV11-3 and TRBJ2-7; no firm D call. The CDR3 totals 13 residues. The V gene lost 3 bases and the J gene lost 2 bases, with 8 bases spanning the gap. The germline gives CDR1 SGHNT, CDR2 YENEEA. The CDR3 loop is CASSFYPAYEQYF. The DNA of the CDR3 is TGTGCCAGCAGCTTTTACCCAGCCTACGAGCAGTACTTC.

The V and J genes are TRBV19 and TRBJ2-5, with 9 bases identical to TRBD2. This CDR3 has 14 residues. Germline assignment: CDR1 LNHDA and CDR2 SQIVND (reference sequence). After removal of 6 bases from V and 7 bases from J, the junction contained 9 bases not matched to a gene. DNA for the CDR3: TGTGCCAGTAGGGTGGGACTAGCCAGTGGGACCCAGTACTTC. Translating gives CASRVGLASGTQYF.

As concerns this clone: Other DNA sequences in this specimen translate into the identical CDR3. The CDR3 loop reads CASSRSVYRGNRDYGYTF. In nucleotides, the CDR3 is TGTGCCAGCAGCCGATCTGTATACAGGGGGAACAGGGACTATGGCTACACCTTC. This chain connects TRBV5-8 to TRBJ1-2; 8 bases are shared with TRBD1. This CDR3 is 18 amino acids long. The germline V gene has CDR1 SGHTS and CDR2 YDEGEE. The V segment lost 4 bases and the J segment 3 bases; nucleotides outside the gene matches: 17. The full variable domain, rest sourced from reference TRBV5-8 and TRBJ1-2, is EAGVTQSPTHLIKTRGQQATLRCSPISGHTSVYWYQQALGLGLQFLLWYDEGEERNRGNFPPRFSGRQFPNYSSELNVNALELEDSALYLCASSRSVYRGNRDYGYTFGSGTRLTVV.

This rearrangement joins TRBV9 to TRBJ2-3, with D unclear. The CDR3 loop spans 13 amino acids. From germline, CDR1 is SGDLS and CDR2 YYNGEE. V was shortened by 3 bases and J by 7 bases, with 12 bases between the two germline ends. Written as DNA, the CDR3 is TGTGCCAGCAGCGGAGCAGCGTCTAATACGCAGTATTTT. This sequence encodes CASSGAASNTQYF.

The V gene is TRBV11-2, the J gene TRBJ2-2, with D maybe TRBD1 (6 bases). V lost 3 bases, J lost 0 bases, and 14 bases lay in between. This CDR3 comprises 17 residues. Germline V CDR1 and CDR2: SGHAT, FQNNGV. In DNA form, the CDR3 reads TGTGCCAGCAGCTTCTCCGGGACACGGACGAACACCGGGGAGCTGTTTTTT. Its protein product is CASSFSGTRTNTGELFF. The variable domain in full, completed from reference TRBV11-2 and TRBJ2-2, reads EAGVAQSPRYKIIEKRQSVAFWCNPISGHATLYWYQQILGQGPKLLIQFQNNGVVDDSQLPKDRFSAERLKGVDSTLKIQPAKLEDSAVYLCASSFSGTRTNTGELFFGEGSRLTVL.

V is TRBV21-1 and J is TRBJ1-5. TRBV21-1 is a listed pseudogene. This CDR3 is built from 20 residues. CDR3 sequence (DNA): TGTGCCAGCAGCAAAGAGGCGGGGGAGAAAGAGGGGATTAGCAATCAGCCCCAGCATTTT. It codes for CASSKEAGEKEGISNQPQHF.

V usage is TRBV6-5 and J usage is TRBJ2-2; 8 positions match TRBD1. V was clipped by 7 bases and J by 12 bases; unmatched bases: 4. The CDR3 covers 11 residues. Germline V gives CDR1 MNHEY, CDR2 SVGAGI. DNA of the CDR3: TGTGCCAGCACCCGGACAGGGAAGCTGTTTTTT. It encodes CASTRTGKLFF.

The rearrangement links TRBV5-1 to TRBJ2-2, with 7 bases fitting TRBD2. The CDR3 extends over 16 amino acids. Germline V gene data show CDR1 as SGHRS and CDR2 as YFSETQ. Losses at the gene ends were 3 bases for V and 4 bases for J; bases not matched to a gene: 9. CDR3 region: CASSSGGGRITGELFF. The CDR3, as DNA: TGCGCCAGCAGCTCCGGGGGAGGGCGGATCACCGGGGAGCTGTTTTTT.

This chain uses TRBV30 with TRBJ2-7; 12 bases are a match to TRBD1. Germline values: CDR1 GTSNPN, CDR2 SVGIG (reference sequence). Trimming at V came to 1 base and at J to 7 bases, leaving 2 bases not matched to a gene. CDR3 size: 13 residues. The DNA for the CDR3 is TGTGCCTGGAGTGGGGACAGGGGGCATGAGCAGTACTTC. Its protein product is CAWSGDRGHEQYF. Using reference TRBV30 and TRBJ2-7 for the parts outside the CDR3, the full variable domain is SQTIHQWPATLVQPVGSPLSLECTVEGTSNPNLYWYRQAAGRGLQLLFYSVGIGQISSEVPQNLSASRPQDRQFILSSKKLLLSDSGFYLCAWSGDRGHEQYFGPGTRLTVT.

This chain links TRBV6-2 or TRBV6-3 with TRBJ2-7; 8 bases match TRBD2. With V trimmed by 5 bases and J by 2 bases, 14 bases remained unmatched. CDR1 is MNHEY, CDR2 SVGEGT, per germline. The CDR3 sequence is 17 residues long. The CDR3 here is CASSNDFRGRSTYEQYF. The CDR3 DNA sequence: TGTGCCAGCAGTAATGATTTTCGCGGGAGGTCGACCTACGAGCAGTACTTC.

The chain employs TRBV7-2 and TRBJ2-3; perhaps TRBD2 as D (6 bases). The CDR3 loop spans 12 amino acids. Trimming left V 3 bases short and J 12 bases short, with 13 bases between. Germline assignment: CDR1 SGHTA and CDR2 FQGNSA. The CDR3 sequence is CASSFAGTPQYF. In DNA form, the CDR3 reads TGTGCCAGCAGCTTTGCCGGGACTCCCCAGTATTTT.

The chain combines TRBV28 with TRBJ1-1; 9 bases align to TRBD1. The CDR3 contains 14 residues. Germline CDR1 reads MDHEN; CDR2 reads SYDVKM. V lost 5 bases and J lost 6; bases outside the gene matches: 7. The CDR3 DNA is TGTGCCAGCAGTACCCGGACAGGGGAGCCTGAAGCTTTCTTT. Translating gives CASSTRTGEPEAFF.

The sample holds one count of this clone. V usage is TRBV2 and J usage is TRBJ2-1; TRBD2 is a possible D gene (5 bases). Between the trimmed V and J ends, which lost 6 bases and 9 bases, there was a span of 9 bases. Germline V gives CDR1 SNHLY, CDR2 FYNNEI. This CDR3 is built from 11 residues. DNA for the CDR3: TGTGCCAGCAGGAGGGAAGTTGAGCAGTTCTTC. It yields the protein CASRREVEQFF.

The chain uses TRBV3-1 (or the pseudogene TRBV3-2) and TRBJ2-1; D not resolved. The CDR3 runs 15 residues. CDR1 is LGHDT and CDR2 is YNNKEL in the germline V gene (reference sequence). Trimming stripped 0 bases from V and 2 bases from J, with 8 bases between. DNA for the CDR3: TGTGCCAGCAGCCAAGATGGGCTAACCTACAATGAGCAGTTCTTC. It encodes CASSQDGLTYNEQFF.

This chain joins TRBV5-5 and TRBJ2-7; 11 bases agree with TRBD1. With V trimmed by 6 bases and J by 2 bases, 4 bases remained unmatched. The germline CDR1 and CDR2 sequences are SGHKS and YYEKEE (reference sequence). This CDR3 contains 14 residues. The CDR3 DNA is TGTGCCAGCACTTCGGGACAGGGGGCCTACGAGCAGTACTTC. This sequence encodes CASTSGQGAYEQYF.

This clone was seen a single time. The V gene is TRBV18, the J gene TRBJ1-1, with 7 bases matching TRBD1. The CDR3 covers 16 residues. Per germline, CDR1 KGHSH and CDR2 LQKENI. V shed 0 bases, J shed 4 bases, and the junction held 8 bases outside the gene matches. The DNA for the CDR3 is TGTGCCAGCTCACCACCGAATCGACAGGGCAGCACTGAAGCTTTCTTT. Residues: CASSPPNRQGSTEAFF.

The chain uses TRBV4-1 and TRBJ2-1; tentative D call: TRBD1 (6 bases). The CDR3 length is 14 residues. Trimming took 0 bases from V and 8 from J, leaving 11 bases between them. Per germline, CDR1 MGHRA and CDR2 YSYEKL. The CDR3 loop reads CASSQDPGEHEQFF. The DNA of the CDR3 is TGCGCCAGCAGCCAAGATCCAGGGGAGCATGAGCAGTTCTTC.

V usage is TRBV21-1 and J usage is TRBJ2-7; the DNA was not compared with TRBD1, the D call given in the table. TRBV21-1 is deemed a pseudogene. This CDR3 has 11 amino acids. The CDR3 nucleotides read TGTGCCAGCAGCCTACAGATGGGCAGGTACTTC. Its protein product is CASSLQMGRYF.